Here is one T cell receptor beta chain with its context. All recovered Cohort 3 donors got two negative PCRs, got clearance, or saw symptom resolution. The data belong to a study of blood T cell repertoires in COVID-19. Across the study: PBMCs, B-cell-depleted T cells, or T cells were the source of the cDNA or gDNA that made up the material.

Assay used: immunoSEQ multiplex PCR; TCRdb lists only in-frame clones, some missing. The table includes around 290,000 clones, approximately 86% detected once. Sequenced material: PBMCs or T cells enriched from blood (not recorded which). The clonotype originates from a woman aged 25 to 45 who had recovered from COVID-19.

The CDR3, as DNA: TGTGCCAGCAGTAACAGGGGGTATGAAAAACTGTTTTTT. Translated, it gives CASSNRGYEKLFF. V and J are TRBV12-3 or TRBV12-4 and TRBJ1-4; 8 bases are a match to TRBD1. The CDR3 sequence is 13 residues long. V lost 5 bases, J lost 6 bases, and 2 bases stayed unmatched.